This section outlines one TCR beta chain sequence together with its context. What it recognizes is unknown. This record comes from a study of blood T cells in healthy people across ages. This CDR3 contains 14 residues. V was clipped by 2 bases and J by 7 bases, with 12 bases between them. The germline V gene has CDR1 GTSNPN and CDR2 SVGIG (reference sequence). Study-level results: For the donors, CMV status was unknown and possibly confounded expanded clonotype changes. Because sorting was not performed, PBMCs prevented conclusive naive versus antigen-experienced comparison.

For the second PCR, which ran for about 7 to 11 cycles, a sample-barcoded 5' primer and a J-beta primer mix were used. From each sample, at least 2.5 million paired-end reads containing CDR3 were obtained. TCRdb analysed the 5' RACE reads with MiXCR anew, one entry per CDR3 protein. The profile shows about 720,000 distinct CDR3 sequences, more than 20% of them singletons. This sample was shared with a second study, whose subject was T cells of mothers and their children. That work adds: Related mother-child pairs showed slightly, non-significantly higher overlap than unrelated pairs.

The genes are TRBV30 and TRBJ1-6; D uncertain. The receptor comes from a boy aged 10-17 years in good health. The sample consisted of blood. CDR3 in DNA: TGTGCCTGGAGTCGATCAGCCGGGAATTCACCCCTCCACTTT. Translation: CAWSRSAGNSPLHF.